Listed here is a single TCR beta chain. This sample was included in a study of shared clonotypes between healthy human individuals. The CDR3 covers 15 residues. Assay execution took place at the deep level. Libraries were prepared by immunoSEQ multiplex PCR; TCRdb keeps only in-frame clonotypes and omits some of them. The table lists 2 million to 3 million clones, approximately 93% of them singletons. The clonotype comes from a man between 18 and 29 years old in good health. Some clones in this sample may be carry-over from other donors' samples. Sequencing used naive CD4+ T cells from PBMCs. Described subset: CD45RA+ positively selected. The chain couples TRBV5-2 to TRBJ2-6; the D segment call TRBD1 is taken from the table without a DNA check. TRBV5-2 counts as a pseudogene. The CDR3, as DNA: TGTGCCAGCAGCGGGGACAGGGAACGGGCCAACGTCCTGACTTTC. Protein sequence: CASSGDRERANVLTF.